This passage covers 21 T cell receptor beta chains from one sample sequenced in a study of radiation and T cells in renal cell carcinoma. Assay used: immunoSEQ multiplex PCR; TCRdb lists only in-frame clones, some missing. Of roughly 100,000 clones listed, 75% to 90% were seen once; the top ten hold approximately 7.9%. The sample's time point: baseline pretreatment blood. Treatment described: 15 Gy SBRT to primary tumor, nephrectomy 4 weeks later. The specimen comprised blood, sampled from a patient whose treatment included radiotherapy and nephrectomy. The receptors come from a man aged 45-60 years with renal cell carcinoma.

This sequence joins TRBV28 and TRBJ2-7; TRBD1 aligns across 10 bases. With V trimmed by 8 bases and J by 0 bases, 4 bases remained unmatched. The CDR3 loop spans 14 amino acids. The germline V gene encodes CDR1 MDHEN and CDR2 SYDVKM. This CDR3 is CASLGTGDSYEQYF. The CDR3 region has the DNA TGTGCCAGCCTAGGGACAGGGGACTCCTACGAGCAGTACTTC.

V usage is TRBV15 and J usage is TRBJ2-7; tentative D call: TRBD1 (6 bases). This CDR3 comprises 15 residues. From germline, CDR1 is LNHNV and CDR2 YYDKDF (reference sequence). Trimming stripped 0 bases from V and 2 bases from J, with 11 bases between. CDR3 sequence reads: CATSRDGTLAYEQYF. The CDR3, as DNA: TGTGCCACCAGCAGAGACGGGACACTAGCCTACGAGCAGTACTTC.

The chain is built from TRBV5-1 and TRBJ1-5; possibly TRBD1 for D (5 bases). The germline V gene has CDR1 SGHRS and CDR2 YFSETQ. This CDR3 comprises 14 residues. Trimming pared 1 base from V and 5 bases from J, leaving 10 bases between. The CDR3 here is CASSLTGFDQPQHF. The CDR3 DNA reads TGCGCCAGCAGCTTGACAGGCTTCGATCAGCCCCAGCATTTT.

The chain is built from TRBV2 and TRBJ2-2, with 7 bases fitting TRBD2. In germline, CDR1 is SNHLY, CDR2 FYNNEI. There are 16 residues in the CDR3. Trimming at V came to 6 bases and at J to 1 base, leaving 8 bases not matched to a gene. In DNA form, the CDR3 reads TGTGCCAGCAGGAGGATGTCGGGAGGGAACACCGGGGAGCTGTTTTTT. Protein product: CASRRMSGGNTGELFF.

This chain links TRBV2 with TRBJ1-1; 10 positions match TRBD1. This CDR3 has 13 residues. CDR1 is SNHLY and CDR2 is FYNNEI in the germline V gene. V lost 10 bases and J lost 3; bases outside the gene matches: 5. This CDR3 reads CAIPGQGYTEAFF. For the CDR3, the DNA is TGTGCCATTCCGGGACAGGGGTACACTGAAGCTTTCTTT.

The sample holds one count of this clone. The chain employs TRBV4-1 and TRBJ2-1, with 10 bases lining up with TRBD2. The CDR3 length is 17 residues. CDR1 and CDR2 from the germline V gene are MGHRA and YSYEKL. V was pared by 0 bases and J by 0 bases, with 2 bases of the junction left unmatched. The CDR3 DNA sequence: TGCGCCAGCAGCCAAGAGGCTAGCGGGAGCTCCTACAATGAGCAGTTCTTC. Translating it yields CASSQEASGSSYNEQFF.

This clone has only a few counts. This sequence joins TRBV7-9 and TRBJ1-1, with 8 nucleotides matching TRBD1. V was clipped by 6 bases and J by 1 base; unmatched bases: 4. This CDR3 contains 14 residues. The V gene's germline CDR1 is SEHNR and CDR2 FQNEAQ (reference sequence). The CDR3 DNA follows: TGTGCCAGCAGTCCCGACAGGGGGAACACTGAAGCTTTCTTT. It is translated as CASSPDRGNTEAFF.

DNA of the CDR3: TGTGCCAGCTCCAGGGGGCCGGCGGTCGAGCAGTACTTC. As protein: CASSRGPAVEQYF. The V gene is TRBV7-9, the J gene TRBJ2-7; 8 bases match TRBD1. V lost 8 bases and J lost 6; bases outside the gene matches: 9. Germline CDR1 reads SEHNR; CDR2 reads FQNEAQ (reference sequence). This CDR3 has 13 amino acids.

The CDR3, as DNA: TGCGCCAGCAGCCAAGGATCAGGGCGCAATCAGCCCCAGCATTTT. The encoded protein is CASSQGSGRNQPQHF. V gene TRBV4-1 combines with J gene TRBJ1-5, with a tentative D call TRBD1 (5 bases). Looked up from germline, CDR1 is MGHRA and CDR2 is YSYEKL. The CDR3 extends over 15 amino acids. Trimming stripped 1 base from V and 2 bases from J, with 9 bases between.

The chain carries TRBV18 and TRBJ2-1; TRBD2 matches 8 bases. CDR1 is KGHSH, CDR2 LQKENI, per germline. Trimming at V came to 0 bases and at J to 2 bases, leaving 0 bases not matched to a gene. This CDR3 contains 15 residues. In DNA form, the CDR3 reads TGTGCCAGCTCACCACCTAGCGGGACCTACAATGAGCAGTTCTTC. This gives the protein CASSPPSGTYNEQFF. The full variable domain, with the rest looked up from reference TRBV18 and TRBJ2-1, is NAGVMQNPRHLVRRRGQEARLRCSPMKGHSHVYWYRQLPEEGLKFMVYLQKENIIDESGMPKERFSAEFPKEGPSILRIQQVVRGDSAAYFCASSPPSGTYNEQFFGPGTRLTVL.

V is TRBV5-1 and J is TRBJ2-5; D perhaps matches TRBD2 (5 bases). V was trimmed by 0 bases and J by 5 bases, leaving 17 bases between them. The CDR3 runs 16 residues. Germline V lookup: CDR1 SGHRS, CDR2 YFSETQ. The CDR3 loop is CASSLGTSQRGETQYF. CDR3 nucleotide sequence: TGCGCCAGCAGCTTGGGTACCTCCCAGCGAGGGGAGACCCAGTACTTC.

The J gene is TRBJ2-6, the V gene TRBV28, with TRBD1 matching 7 bases. This CDR3 region has 14 residues. The J segment lost 2 bases and the V segment lost 6 bases, leaving 1 base of the junction unmatched. The germline V gene has CDR1 MDHEN and CDR2 SYDVKM. The CDR3 reads CASSDRAGANVLTF. DNA for the CDR3: TGTGCCAGCAGCGACAGGGCTGGGGCCAACGTCCTGACTTTC.

The chain carries TRBV12-5 and TRBJ2-1, with 14 positions matching TRBD2. The CDR3 has 15 amino acids. CDR1 and CDR2 from the germline V gene are LGHNT and FRNRAP. V was pared by 6 bases and J by 7 bases, with 5 bases of the junction left unmatched. CDR3 bases: TGTGCTAGTGGGCAGGGACTAGCGGGGGATAATGAGCAGTTCTTC. Its protein is CASGQGLAGDNEQFF.

The chain has TRBV2 and TRBJ2-3, with 7 bases that match TRBD2. The CDR3 spans 19 residues. Germline values: CDR1 SNHLY, CDR2 FYNNEI. Trimming cost V 6 bases and J 4 bases; bases outside gene matches: 22. The DNA of the CDR3 is TGTGCCAGCAGCGTGGATGGGGTATCCAGGGACTATCGTTCAGATACGCAGTATTTT. Encoded protein: CASSVDGVSRDYRSDTQYF.

V usage is TRBV19 and J usage is TRBJ2-2; perhaps D is TRBD1 or TRBD2 (5 bases each). CDR3 length: 14 residues. Trimming removed 5 bases from V and 2 bases from J, with 9 bases in between. Germline loops: CDR1 LNHDA, CDR2 SQIVND (reference sequence). CDR3 DNA sequence: TGTGCCAGTAGTCGGGGACCAAACACCGGGGAGCTGTTTTTT. It encodes CASSRGPNTGELFF.

A single count supports this clone. V usage is TRBV5-1 and J usage is TRBJ2-1; TRBD2 matches 13 bases. This CDR3 spans 17 amino acids. Looked up from germline, CDR1 is SGHRS and CDR2 is YFSETQ. J gave up 0 bases and V 4 bases, and 4 bases lay outside the gene matches. Here the CDR3 DNA reads TGCGCCAGCAGCCCACGGACTAGCGGGAGCTCCTACAATGAGCAGTTCTTC. Protein: CASSPRTSGSSYNEQFF.

The chain joins TRBV9 to TRBJ2-7; D not resolved. The length of the CDR3 is 19 residues. Trimming removed 3 bases at V and 3 bases at J, with 28 bases between. Germline V gene sequence: CDR1 SGDLS, CDR2 YYNGEE. The CDR3 DNA reads TGTGCCAGCAGCGCGGGTGGTGAGTGGGGTAGGGCTGGGGTCTACGAGCAGTACTTC. Protein: CASSAGGEWGRAGVYEQYF. Full variable domain (missing parts from reference TRBV9 and TRBJ2-7): DSGVTQTPKHLITATGQRVTLRCSPRSGDLSVYWYQQSLDQGLQFLIQYYNGEERAKGNILERFSAQQFPDLHSELNLSSLELGDSALYFCASSAGGEWGRAGVYEQYFGPGTRLTVT.

The rearrangement links TRBV5-6 to TRBJ2-1; D may be TRBD2 (6 bases). The CDR3 runs to 15 residues. Germline loops: CDR1 SGHDT, CDR2 YYEEEE. Trimming left V 2 bases short and J 5 bases short, with 14 bases between. The CDR3 nucleotides read TGTGCCAGCAGCTTTGGAGGGCTTGGGGACAATGAGCAGTTCTTC. Translating it yields CASSFGGLGDNEQFF.

In its sample, this clone was seen once. The chain combines TRBV30 with TRBJ2-5, with TRBD1 matching over 12 bases. CDR1 and CDR2 from the germline V gene are GTSNPN and SVGIG (reference sequence). After removal of 1 base from V and 5 bases from J, the junction contained 5 bases not matched to a gene. This CDR3 has 15 amino acids. CDR3 loop: CAWSAGTGGAETQYF. The DNA for the CDR3 is TGTGCCTGGAGTGCAGGGACAGGGGGCGCGGAGACCCAGTACTTC.

The chain joins TRBV29-1 to TRBJ2-5, with 8 positions matching TRBD2. CDR3 size: 13 residues. Germline V gives CDR1 SQVTM, CDR2 ANQGSEA. V was pared by 2 bases and J by 5 bases, with 4 bases of the junction left unmatched. The CDR3 is CSVEFSGDETQYF. DNA of the CDR3: TGCAGCGTTGAATTTAGCGGGGATGAGACCCAGTACTTC.

The rearrangement links TRBV6-4 to TRBJ2-6; 8 nucleotides align to TRBD1. The CDR3 spans 17 residues. Germline V gene lookup returns CDR1 MRHNA and CDR2 SNTAGT. The ends lost 2 bases at V and 4 bases at J; junction bases unmatched: 7. CDR3 region: CASSDGPTGVGANVLTF. The CDR3, as DNA: TGTGCCAGCAGTGACGGTCCGACAGGGGTGGGGGCCAACGTCCTGACTTTC.